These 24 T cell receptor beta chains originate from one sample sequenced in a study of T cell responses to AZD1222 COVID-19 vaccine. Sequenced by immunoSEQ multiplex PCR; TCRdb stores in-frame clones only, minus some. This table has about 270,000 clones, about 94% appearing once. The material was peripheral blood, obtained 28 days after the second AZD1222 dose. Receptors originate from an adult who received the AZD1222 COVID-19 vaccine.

CDR3 loop: CASSYPTPNNQPQHF. Written as DNA, the CDR3 is TGTGCCAGCAGTTACCCCACACCGAACAATCAGCCCCAGCATTTT. This chain connects TRBV6-5 to TRBJ1-5; D call uncertain. V dropped 2 bases and J dropped 3 bases, with 11 bases sitting between them. The V gene's germline CDR1 is MNHEY and CDR2 SVGAGI. The CDR3 loop spans 15 amino acids.

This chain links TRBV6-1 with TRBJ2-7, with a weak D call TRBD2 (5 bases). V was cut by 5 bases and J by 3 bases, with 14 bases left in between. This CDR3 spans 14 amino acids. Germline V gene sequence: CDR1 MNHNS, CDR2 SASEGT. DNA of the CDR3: TGTGCCAGCAGTTCCGTCGGCAGCGGCTACGAGCAGTACTTC. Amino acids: CASSSVGSGYEQYF.

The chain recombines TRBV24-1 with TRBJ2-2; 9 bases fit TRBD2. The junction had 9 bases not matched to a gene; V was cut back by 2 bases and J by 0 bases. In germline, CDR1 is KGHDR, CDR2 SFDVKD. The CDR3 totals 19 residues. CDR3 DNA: TGTGCCACCAGTGATTCGAAGGGGCTAGCGGGGTCGAACACCGGGGAGCTGTTTTTT. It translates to CATSDSKGLAGSNTGELFF.

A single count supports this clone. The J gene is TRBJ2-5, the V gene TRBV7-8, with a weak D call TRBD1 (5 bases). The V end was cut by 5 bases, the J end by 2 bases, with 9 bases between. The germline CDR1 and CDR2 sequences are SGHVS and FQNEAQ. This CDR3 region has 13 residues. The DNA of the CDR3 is TGTGCCAGCAGCCGAGACAGACAAGAGACCCAGTACTTC. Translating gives CASSRDRQETQYF.

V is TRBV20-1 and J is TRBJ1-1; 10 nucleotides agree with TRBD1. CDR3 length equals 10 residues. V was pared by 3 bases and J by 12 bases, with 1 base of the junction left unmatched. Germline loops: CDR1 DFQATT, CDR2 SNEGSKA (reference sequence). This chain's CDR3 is CSARGQGSFF. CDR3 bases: TGCAGTGCTAGGGGACAGGGGTCTTTCTTT.

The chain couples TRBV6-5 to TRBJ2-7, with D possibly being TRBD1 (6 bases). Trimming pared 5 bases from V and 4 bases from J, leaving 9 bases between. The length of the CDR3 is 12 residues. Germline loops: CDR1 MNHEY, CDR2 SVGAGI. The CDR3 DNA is TGTGCCAGCAGTCCCCAGGGGTACGAGCAGTACTTC. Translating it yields CASSPQGYEQYF.

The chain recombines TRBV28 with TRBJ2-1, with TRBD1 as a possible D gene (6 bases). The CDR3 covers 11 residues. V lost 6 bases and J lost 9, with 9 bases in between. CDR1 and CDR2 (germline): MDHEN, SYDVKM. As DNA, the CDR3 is TGTGCCAGCAGAAACAGGGTTGAGCAGTTCTTC. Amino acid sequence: CASRNRVEQFF.

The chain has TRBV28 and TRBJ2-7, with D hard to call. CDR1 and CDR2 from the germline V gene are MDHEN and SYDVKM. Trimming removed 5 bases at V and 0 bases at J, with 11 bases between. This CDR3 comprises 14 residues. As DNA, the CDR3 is TGTGCCAGCAGTCCACCTTGGGACTCCTACGAGCAGTACTTC. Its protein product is CASSPPWDSYEQYF.

The CDR3 here is CASSLGGGSYSYEQYF. The CDR3 DNA is TGTGCCAGCAGCCTAGGGGGCGGGTCCTACTCCTACGAGCAGTACTTC. The chain is built from TRBV7-6 and TRBJ2-7; 7 nucleotides line up with TRBD1. CDR3 length: 16 amino acids. The V and J ends lost 5 bases and 0 bases, in that order; junction bases with no gene match: 10. Germline V gene sequence: CDR1 SGHVS, CDR2 FNYEAQ.

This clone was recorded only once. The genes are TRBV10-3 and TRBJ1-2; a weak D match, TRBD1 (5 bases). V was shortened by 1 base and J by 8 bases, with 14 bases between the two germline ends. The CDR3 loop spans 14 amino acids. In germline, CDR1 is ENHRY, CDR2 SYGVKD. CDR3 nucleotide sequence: TGTGCCATCAGTGAGTTTAGCCAGGGAGGCGGCTACACCTTC. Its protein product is CAISEFSQGGGYTF.

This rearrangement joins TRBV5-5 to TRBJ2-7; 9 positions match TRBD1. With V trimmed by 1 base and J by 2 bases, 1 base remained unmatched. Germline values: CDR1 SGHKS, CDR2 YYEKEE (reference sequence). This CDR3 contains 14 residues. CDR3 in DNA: TGTGCCAGCAGCTTGTGGACAGGGGCCTACGAGCAGTACTTC. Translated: CASSLWTGAYEQYF.

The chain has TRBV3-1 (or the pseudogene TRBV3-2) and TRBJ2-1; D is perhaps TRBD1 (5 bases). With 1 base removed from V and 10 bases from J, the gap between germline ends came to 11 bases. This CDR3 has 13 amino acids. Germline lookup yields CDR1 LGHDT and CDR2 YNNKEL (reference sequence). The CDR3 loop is CASSQVQGTEQFF. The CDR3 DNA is TGTGCCAGCAGCCAAGTGCAGGGAACGGAGCAGTTCTTC.

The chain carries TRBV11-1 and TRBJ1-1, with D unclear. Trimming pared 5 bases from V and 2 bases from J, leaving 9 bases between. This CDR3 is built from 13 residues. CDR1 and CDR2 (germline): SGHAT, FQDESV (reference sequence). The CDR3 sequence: CASSLPPNTEAFF. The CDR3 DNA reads TGTGCCAGCAGCCTACCACCTAACACTGAAGCTTTCTTT.

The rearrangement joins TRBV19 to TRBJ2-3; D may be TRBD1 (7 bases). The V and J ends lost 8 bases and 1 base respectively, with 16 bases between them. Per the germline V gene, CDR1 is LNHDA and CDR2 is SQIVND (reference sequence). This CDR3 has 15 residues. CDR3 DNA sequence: TGTGCCAGTGCCATAGGAGGGGGCGGCACAGATACGCAGTATTTT. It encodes CASAIGGGGTDTQYF.

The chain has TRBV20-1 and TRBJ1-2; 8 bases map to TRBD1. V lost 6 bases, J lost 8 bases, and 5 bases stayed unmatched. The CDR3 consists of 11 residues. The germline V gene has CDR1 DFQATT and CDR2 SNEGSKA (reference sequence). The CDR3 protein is CSAWTGYGYTF. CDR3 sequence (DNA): TGCAGTGCCTGGACAGGGTACGGCTACACCTTC.

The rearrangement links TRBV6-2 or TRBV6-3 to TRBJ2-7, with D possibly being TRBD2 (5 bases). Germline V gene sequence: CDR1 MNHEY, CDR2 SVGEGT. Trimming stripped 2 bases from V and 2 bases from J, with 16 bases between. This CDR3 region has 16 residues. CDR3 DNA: TGTGCCAGCAGTTACCCGAGCGGACGCACAACCTACGAGCAGTACTTC. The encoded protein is CASSYPSGRTTYEQYF.

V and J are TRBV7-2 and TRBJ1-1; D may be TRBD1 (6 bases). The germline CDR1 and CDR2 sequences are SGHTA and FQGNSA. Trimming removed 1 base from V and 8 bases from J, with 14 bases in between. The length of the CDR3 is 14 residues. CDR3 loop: CASSLGLSGTEAFF. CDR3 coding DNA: TGTGCCAGCAGCTTAGGCCTCTCCGGGACAGAAGCTTTCTTT.

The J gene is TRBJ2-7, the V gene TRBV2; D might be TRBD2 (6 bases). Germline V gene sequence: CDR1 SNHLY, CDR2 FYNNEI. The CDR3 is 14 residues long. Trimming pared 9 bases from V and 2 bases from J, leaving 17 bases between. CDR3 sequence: CASRKRALPYEQYF. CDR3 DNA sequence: TGTGCCAGTAGAAAGCGGGCTCTTCCCTACGAGCAGTACTTC.

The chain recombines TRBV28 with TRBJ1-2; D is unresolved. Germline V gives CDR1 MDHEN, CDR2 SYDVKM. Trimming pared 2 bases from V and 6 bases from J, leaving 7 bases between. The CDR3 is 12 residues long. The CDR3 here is CASSLRSNGYTF. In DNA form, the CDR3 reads TGTGCCAGCAGTTTACGGTCTAATGGCTACACCTTC.

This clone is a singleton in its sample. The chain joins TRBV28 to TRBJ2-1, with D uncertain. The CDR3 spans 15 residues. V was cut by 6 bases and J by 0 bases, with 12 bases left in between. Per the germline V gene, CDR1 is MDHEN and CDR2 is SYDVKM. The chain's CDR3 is CASSPAGGSYNEQFF. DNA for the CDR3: TGTGCCAGCAGCCCCGCTGGCGGCTCCTACAATGAGCAGTTCTTC.

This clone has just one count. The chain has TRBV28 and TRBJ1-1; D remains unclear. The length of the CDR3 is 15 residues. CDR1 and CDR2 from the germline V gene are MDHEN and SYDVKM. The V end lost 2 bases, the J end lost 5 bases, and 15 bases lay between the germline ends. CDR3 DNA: TGTGCCAGCAGTTTAAGAGGACCCCCTAGAACTGAAGCTTTCTTT. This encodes CASSLRGPPRTEAFF.

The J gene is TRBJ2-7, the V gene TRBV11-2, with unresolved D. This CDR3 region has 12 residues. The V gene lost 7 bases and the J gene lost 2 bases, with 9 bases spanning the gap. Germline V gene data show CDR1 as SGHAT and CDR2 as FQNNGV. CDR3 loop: CASTARAYEQYF. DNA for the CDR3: TGTGCCAGCACCGCTCGGGCCTACGAGCAGTACTTC.

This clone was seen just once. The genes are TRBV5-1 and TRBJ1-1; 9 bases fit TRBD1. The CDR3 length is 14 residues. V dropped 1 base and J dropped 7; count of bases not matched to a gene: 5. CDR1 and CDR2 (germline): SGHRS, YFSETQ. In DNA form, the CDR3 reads TGCGCCAGCAGCTTGATTGGACAGGGGTTTGAAGCTTTCTTT. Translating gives CASSLIGQGFEAFF.

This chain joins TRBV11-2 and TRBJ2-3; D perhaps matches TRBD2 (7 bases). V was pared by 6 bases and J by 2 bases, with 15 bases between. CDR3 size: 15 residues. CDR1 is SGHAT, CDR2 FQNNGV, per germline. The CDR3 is CASRLIRGATDTQYF. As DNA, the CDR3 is TGTGCCAGCAGGTTAATACGGGGGGCCACAGATACGCAGTATTTT.